This TCR beta chain comes out of a study of cytomegalovirus exposure and HLA in healthy donors. Data came from immunoSEQ multiplex PCR; TCRdb stores just in-frame clones and leaves some out. Of approximately 150,000 clones detected, just under 85% appear once; the ten largest clones hold about 2.3%. The CDR3 covers 14 residues. J was trimmed by 0 bases and V by 6 bases; bases with no gene match: 5. Germline lookup yields CDR1 WSHSY and CDR2 SAAADI. This TCR derives from a man aged 30 to 39 in good health and CMV-seropositive. The specimen was PBMCs. The gene calls are TRBV10-2 and TRBJ2-7; 7 bases are shared with TRBD1. The CDR3 bases are TGCGCCAGCAGGCAGACAGGGATCTCCTACGAGCAGTACTTC. Translated, it gives CASRQTGISYEQYF.